The 4 T cell receptor beta chains given below trace back to one sample, sequenced in a study of blood T cell repertoires in COVID-19 (TCRdb year 2020). Library creation used the immunoSEQ multiplex PCR assay. As stored in TCRdb, this immuneACCESS dataset retains in-frame rearrangements with V and J assigned. A fraction of the clones does not appear; measured against another copy, unresolved V genes explain less than half of the discrepancy, and the remainder lacks a known reason. This sample holds around 200,000 clones; around 84% were observed only once. 2.7% of the sample is held by the ten biggest clonotypes. Sequenced input: peripheral blood. All receptors come from a man aged 35 to 55 with active or convalescent COVID-19.

The CDR3 DNA sequence: TGTGCCAGCAGTCTTGACTCCAACTATGGCTACACCTTC. It codes for CASSLDSNYGYTF. This chain links TRBV28 with TRBJ1-2; no clear D gene. The V gene's germline CDR1 is MDHEN and CDR2 SYDVKM. There are 13 residues in the CDR3. V shed 5 bases and J shed 2 bases, with 9 bases lying between them.

This rearrangement joins TRBV5-1 to TRBJ2-2; 11 nucleotides align to TRBD2. The CDR3 runs to 15 residues. Losses at the gene ends were 4 bases for V and 6 bases for J; bases not matched to a gene: 5. Germline assignment: CDR1 SGHRS and CDR2 YFSETQ. CDR3 coding DNA: TGCGCCAGCAGCCCGGGACTAGCGGCCCCCGGGGAGCTGTTTTTT. Translating it yields CASSPGLAAPGELFF. Based on the CDR3 plus reference TRBV5-1 and TRBJ2-2, the full variable domain is KAGVTQTPRYLIKTRGQQVTLSCSPISGHRSVSWYQQTPGQGLQFLFEYFSETQRNKGNFPGRFSGRQFSNSRSEMNVSTLELGDSALYLCASSPGLAAPGELFFGEGSRLTVL.

This chain joins TRBV24-1 and TRBJ2-7, with 9 bases matching TRBD1. CDR1 KGHDR and CDR2 SFDVKD come from the germline V gene. The CDR3 contains 15 residues. V lost 4 bases to trimming and J lost 3 bases; unmatched junction nucleotides: 6. The DNA of the CDR3 is TGTGCCACCAGTGACCCCCGGGACAGGGTCTACGAGCAGTACTTC. Its translation: CATSDPRDRVYEQYF.

This clone was observed a few times. V is TRBV30 and J is TRBJ1-2, with a weak D call TRBD1 (6 bases). CDR1 is GTSNPN, CDR2 SVGIG, per germline (reference sequence). This CDR3 is built from 11 residues. V lost 8 bases, J lost 2 bases, and 9 bases lay in between. CDR3 DNA sequence: TGTGCCGCGGACAGAAACTATGGCTACACCTTC. Translating it yields CAADRNYGYTF.